What follows is one TCR beta chain and its context. Its antigen remains unknown. Method: immunoSEQ multiplex PCR; TCRdb's copy keeps in-frame clones and lacks some. This sample carries some 600,000 clones, approximately 96% of them seen once, and the ten largest clones take 0.11%. The sample comes from a study of shared clonotypes between healthy human individuals. The study, taken as a whole, reports: What naive subsets generally showed was a larger estimated richness than memory subsets showed. Relative to clonotypes present in all four donors, those not shared had lower generation probabilities.

CD45RO-negative, CCR7-selected cells formed the naive CD8 fraction, which excluded terminally differentiated effector memory CD45RA+ cells. The CDR3 sequence is 18 residues long. Germline loops: CDR1 SEHNR, CDR2 FQNEAQ (reference sequence). V was clipped by 3 bases and J by 7 bases; unmatched bases: 18. This TCR derives from a woman between 25 and 40 years old in good health. The V call is TRBV7-9, the J call TRBJ2-1; 7 nucleotides agree with TRBD2. Sequences were obtained from naive CD8+ T cells sorted from blood. This CDR3 reads CASSFELRGRTRKNEQFF. The CDR3 DNA is TGTGCCAGCAGCTTTGAGTTGCGAGGGCGGACTAGGAAGAATGAGCAGTTCTTC.